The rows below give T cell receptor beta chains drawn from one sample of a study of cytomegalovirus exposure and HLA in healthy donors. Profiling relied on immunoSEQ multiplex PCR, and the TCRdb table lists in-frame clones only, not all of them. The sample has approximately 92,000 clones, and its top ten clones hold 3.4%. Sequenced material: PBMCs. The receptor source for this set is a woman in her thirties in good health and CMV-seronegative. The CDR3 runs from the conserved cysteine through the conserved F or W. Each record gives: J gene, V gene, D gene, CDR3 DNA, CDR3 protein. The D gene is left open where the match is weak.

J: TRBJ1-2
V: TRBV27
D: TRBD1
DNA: TGTGCCAGCAGTTTATGGACAGGGGGCCGTAACTATGGCTACACCTTC
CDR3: CASSLWTGGRNYGYTF

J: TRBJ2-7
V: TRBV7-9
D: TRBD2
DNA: TGTGCCAGCAGCTTAGTCTCTAGCGGGGGATACTACGAGCAGTACTTC
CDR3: CASSLVSSGGYYEQYF

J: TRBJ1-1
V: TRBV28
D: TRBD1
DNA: TGTGCCAGCACCACGACAGGGGGGACTGAAGCTTTCTTT
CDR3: CASTTTGGTEAFF

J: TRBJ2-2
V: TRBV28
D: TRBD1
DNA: TGTGCCAGCAGTTTCCGGGACAGGGTCACCGGGGAGCTGTTTTTT
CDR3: CASSFRDRVTGELFF

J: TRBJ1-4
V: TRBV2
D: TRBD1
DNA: TGTGCCAGCAGTGGGGACAGTGCGGCTAATGAAAAACTGTTTTTT
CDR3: CASSGDSAANEKLFF

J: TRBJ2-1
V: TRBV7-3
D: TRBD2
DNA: TGTGCCAGCAGCTCATATAGCGGGAGGGCCGTCGATGAGCAGTTCTTC
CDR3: CASSSYSGRAVDEQFF

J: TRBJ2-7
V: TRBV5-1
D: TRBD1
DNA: TGCGCCAGCAGCGAGCAGGGGGCAGGGGCCTACGAGCAGTACTTC
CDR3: CASSEQGAGAYEQYF

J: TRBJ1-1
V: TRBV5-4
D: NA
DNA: TGTGCCAGCAGCTTGGGGCAGGGGATACTGAACACTGAAGCTTTCTTT
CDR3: CASSLGQGILNTEAFF

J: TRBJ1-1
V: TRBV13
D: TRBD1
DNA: TGTGCCAGCAGCTTAGGATTACAGGGGGCATTTGCTTTCTTT
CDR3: CASSLGLQGAFAFF

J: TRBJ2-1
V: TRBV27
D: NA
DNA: TGTGCCAGCAGTTTAGAGGGCAATGAGCAGTTCTTC
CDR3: CASSLEGNEQFF

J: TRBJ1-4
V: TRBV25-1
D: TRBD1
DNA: TGTGCCAGCAGTTACACCGGGACAGGGAATGAAAAACTGTTTTTT
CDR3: CASSYTGTGNEKLFF

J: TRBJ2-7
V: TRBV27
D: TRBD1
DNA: TGTGCCAGCAGAGCTGACAGGGTCCACGAGCAGTACTTC
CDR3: CASRADRVHEQYF

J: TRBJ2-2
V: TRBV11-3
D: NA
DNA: TGTGCCAGCAGCCCTCCCGAGTCGACCGGGGAGCTGTTTTTT
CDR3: CASSPPESTGELFF

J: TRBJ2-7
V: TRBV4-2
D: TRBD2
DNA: TGTGCCAGCAGCCAAGATTCGTTGAGCGGGAGGGCCTTAGGCGAGCAGTACTTC
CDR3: CASSQDSLSGRALGEQYF

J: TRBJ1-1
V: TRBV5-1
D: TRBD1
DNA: TGCGCCAGCACCCTCAGGGGACAGGGGAACACTGAAGCTTTCTTT
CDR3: CASTLRGQGNTEAFF

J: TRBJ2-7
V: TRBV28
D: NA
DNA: TGTGCCAGCAGTTTATATGGGGGCGCGCCTCGCGAGCAGTACTTC
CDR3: CASSLYGGAPREQYF

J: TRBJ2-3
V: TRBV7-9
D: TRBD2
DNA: TGTGCCAGCAGCTTAGGGACTAGCGGGGCAGATACGCAGTATTTT
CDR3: CASSLGTSGADTQYF

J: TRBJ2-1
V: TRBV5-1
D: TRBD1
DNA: TGCGCCAGCAGCTTGGAGACAGGGGGTGAGCAGTTCTTC
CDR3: CASSLETGGEQFF

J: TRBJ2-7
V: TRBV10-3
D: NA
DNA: TGTGCCACCACCGCCGGAGAAGACTTCTACGAGCAGTACTTC
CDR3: CATTAGEDFYEQYF

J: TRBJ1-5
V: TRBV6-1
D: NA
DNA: TGTGCCAGCAGTCGGACAGAGCGGAGCAATCAGCCCCAGCATTTT
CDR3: CASSRTERSNQPQHF

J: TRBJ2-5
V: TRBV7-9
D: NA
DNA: TGTGCCAGCAGCCCTAGACGGGGGGCCCTCGGCGAGACCCAGTACTTC
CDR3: CASSPRRGALGETQYF